This T cell receptor (beta chain) was observed in a study of shared clonotypes between healthy human individuals (TCRdb year 2020). Study-level background: A couple of women and three men aged 18 to 49 years were included in the cohort. Per donor, three plates each were used for CD4 naive and CD4 memory, two for CD8 naive, and one for CD8 memory. The study deeply sequenced blood TCR repertoires of five healthy adults to estimate repertoire size and the extent of clonotype sharing between individuals. Different laboratories and diverse techniques were used to prepare libraries and sequence TCR repertoires, to increase sequencing depth and limit assay-specific biases. Each donor's leukapheresis produced roughly between roughly 0.9 and 8.9 billion PBMCs. Overall study outcomes, separate from this receptor: Clonotypes shared by all four sorted-subset donors showed higher generation probabilities than non-shared clonotypes. About 4.5% of naive CD4, more than 3% of naive CD8, 2% to 2.5% of memory CD4, and 0.4% of memory CD8 clonotypes were shared across several donors. Rarefaction of sorted-subset datasets indicated incomplete sequencing despite the large sequencing depth. Because the study included a small number of donors, the genetic and exposure-history diversity represented was limited. Pairwise subsampling indicated that sequencing depth was expected to affect the degree of clonotype sharing among donors. Sampling was restricted to blood, and TCR repertoires in tissues likely differ from the TCR repertoires found in blood. Larger estimated clonotype richness was generally found for naive subsets than for memory subsets.

Using the deep immunoSEQ assay, TCR CDR3 regions were amplified from genomic DNA by multiplex PCR. For each cell subset, the extracted genomic DNA was distributed evenly across all wells of several immunoSEQ 96-well plates, and each plate served as one replicate. Each replicate PCR for sorted subsets received approximately 200 ng genomic DNA, equal to about 30,000 T cell genomes. The purified libraries were quantified using a Qubit 3.0 fluorometer, sized with a Bioanalyzer 2100, and then quantified again using the KAPA Library Quantification kit. Every immunoSEQ 96-well plate was sequenced on a separate single-read 150-cycle Illumina NextSeq 550 flow cell. The study's own analysis went as follows. The immunoSEQ output contained only junctional sequences without quality scores, so filtering could not match that applied to full-length reads. Sequences were annotated with PyIR, a Python wrapper for IgBLAST v1.9, using IMGT germline references to assign V/J genes and CDR3. Reads were removed for weak V/J assignments (E-value above 1e-6), missing CDR3, stop codons, out-of-frame junctions, or ambiguous translated residues. V3J clonotypes were defined as sequences sharing the same inferred V gene, J gene, and CDR3 amino acid sequence. To compute the percentage overlap between repertoires, the number of shared unique clonotypes was divided by the size of the smaller repertoire. Three approaches were used to assess repertoire richness: RTK rarefaction, the Chao1 estimator, and Recon v2.1 estimates of unobserved clonotypes. Generation probabilities for all TCRbeta clonotypes obtained by the gDNA method from four donors were computed using OLGA. Imported from immuneACCESS, the table was reduced by TCRdb to in-frame sequences with V and J called. These copies leave out some clones; in studies compared against another copy, an unresolved V gene accounts for under half, and the cause of the remainder is not known. From that table come the V and J calls and clone size; the DNA was used to work out D and trimming. This sample comprises approximately 980,000 clones, around three quarters of them detected only once. 1.5% of the sample is in the top ten clones.

On this clone: Its antigen remains undetermined. No much larger clone is present one base from it, and per-base qualities are unavailable.

Healthy HIV-negative adults with no recently reported acute infections or vaccinations were included as donors. All donors were Caucasian adults living in Nashville, Tennessee, USA. CD4+ T cells were enriched by magnetic negative selection, after which naive cells were positively selected on CD45RA and the negative fraction was taken as the memory subset. After blood collection by leukapheresis, PBMCs were isolated using Ficoll-Histopaque density gradient centrifugation and then cryopreserved in the vapor phase of liquid nitrogen. Analytical flow cytometry was used to check the purity and quantity of every magnetically sorted T cell population. Genomic DNA was isolated from each sorted fraction and quantified by UV absorbance on a Nanodrop 2000c. The CDR3 measures 16 amino acids from cysteine to phenylalanine. Of the read, only the CDR3 DNA is kept; its 48 bases are in frame from base 1. CDR1 is given as SGHNT and CDR2 as YYREEE, both from the germline V gene (reference sequence). Germline trimming amounts to 1 base on V and 8 bases on J, with 11 as the count of junction bases outside the gene matches.

The chain employs TRBV5-4 and TRBJ2-7, with 11 junctional bases fitting TRBD2. This sequence originates from a man aged 18 to 30 in good health. The sample was memory CD4+ T cells sorted from blood. The cell subset or site label, as the study defines it: CD45RA-negative fraction. The CDR3 reads CASSLTVLAGGSQQYF. The nucleotide sequence reads TGTGCCAGCAGCTTGACGGTTCTAGCGGGAGGTAGCCAGCAGTACTTC.